This TCR beta chain originates from a study of cytomegalovirus exposure and HLA in healthy donors (dated by TCRdb to about 2017). Notes on the research overall: An earlier analysis of approximately 640 of the donors reported about 250 Gb of sequence data and more than 90 million unique TCR beta sequences from 150 million to 200 million T cells. An early release that covered fewer than 800 HLA-typed donors contained approximately 300 gigabases of sequencing data and tens of millions of unique TCR sequences. Among the approximately 430 genotyped donors, around 81% belonged to the genetic ancestry cluster associated with self-reported Caucasian donors. The study was designed to test whether signatures of past pathogen exposure could be identified by cataloging public T cell receptors. The study used immunosequencing to profile the T cell repertoires of 666 subjects and linked those repertoires to cytomegalovirus serostatus. In addition to the first cohort of 666 subjects, a separate validation cohort of approximately 130 different subjects was used. High-throughput TCR immunosequencing, statistical association of individual TCRs with disease status, and machine learning were combined to predict cytomegalovirus infection status. In a later analysis, previously published TCR beta repertoires from 600 to 850 donors were re-analyzed and high-resolution HLA genotyping was added so that TCR occurrence patterns could be studied. In the later analysis, no new phenotypic data were used to find candidate immune exposures; instead, reliance was placed on TCR beta sequences and their occurrence across donors. An earlier analysis of around 580 of the donors used high-throughput TCR beta sequencing to judge whether each TCR beta V gene segment behaved as functional or pseudogenic. Alongside the repertoire data, information on donor age, sex, ethnicity and CMV serostatus was compiled. A later genetic analysis used genome-wide SNP genotypes for about 65% of the roughly 670 donors, treating that subset as a discovery cohort. All discovery cohort repertoires had been generated on a single sequencing platform. HLA typing included class I and class II loci at four-digit resolution. The number of donors typed differed by locus, with about 629-630 for A, B, C, DRB1 and DQB1, more than 500 for DQA1, 606 for DPA1, and some 440 for DPB1. Several DR-DQ haplotypes were handled as single units for association and clustering because linkage in the cohort was strong. On average, about 200,000 unique TCR beta nucleotide sequences were sequenced per donor among some 420 genotyped donors of the cohort, with roughly 20% of those sequences being non-productive.

The germline V and J ends show losses of 1 base and 5 bases respectively, and no gene match explains 7 bases of the junction. Including the terminal cysteine and phenylalanine, the CDR3 comprises 16 residues. The DNA shown is the 48-base CDR3, in frame from base 1. CDR1 and CDR2 (SGHRS, YFSETQ) derive from the germline V gene. The paper as a whole reports these results and caveats: Because some donors lacked HLA typing at each locus, the association tests relied only on the typed subset. Most TCR sequences were observed very rarely across donors, whereas some public TCRs were present in many individuals. In a later genetic analysis, a missense DCLRE1C variant was associated with V-gene and J-gene trimming of TCR beta chains, and the association was replicated in an independent cohort. A cluster of highly shared sequence variants was judged likely to be a technical artifact of the sequencing pipeline. Cytomegalovirus status was reported to be diagnosed by the classifier with high specificity and sensitivity in both the original and validation cohorts. Some IMGT-functional V segments, including TRBV6-2 and TRBV6-3, could not be told apart with the 87-base-pair reads, so those segments were excluded. The authors suggested that the approach could potentially be generalized to other disease states and immunological phenotypes. Linkage disequilibrium might explain the correlated functional status among segregating V segments, but an unknown experimental factor could not be ruled out. In the study, some 180 TCR beta chains were listed as associated with cytomegalovirus. In an earlier analysis of more than 450 of the donors, most TCR beta V segments were observed in productive rearrangements about 87% or about 30% of the time, broadly matching IMGT annotations. In a later analysis, the rate of TCR association differed among HLA loci, with DRB1 alleles having the most associated TCRs and HLA-C alleles having the fewest. Only TCR beta chains were sequenced in this cohort, and the absence of alpha or paired-chain data limited detectable features. Compared with equally common non-associated chains, HLA-associated TCR beta chains in a later analysis were more clonally expanded and had lower generation probabilities. A later analysis found that most CMV-associated TCR beta chains appeared HLA-restricted, with HLA associations seemingly driven largely by CMV exposure. Three of the identified cytomegalovirus-associated TCR beta chains were confirmed in vitro to be specific for cytomegalovirus antigens. In a later analysis, 16,951 TCR beta sequences were associated with specific HLA alleles at a false discovery rate of 0.05. Sequencing depth was assumed to be roughly uniform across donors in the presence/absence analyses, though that assumption may not hold. The earlier analysis of about 600 of the donors excluded fewer than 20 rarely observed V segments, including chromosome 9 orphons, because counts were too low. Compared with the roughly 600-donor mean, donors in an Asian-associated ancestry cluster had fewer N-insertions in productive TCRs, according to a later genetic analysis. Immune exposure information for the cohort was limited to CMV serostatus. Several of the top co-occurrence clusters appeared to be linked to parvovirus B19, influenza, CMV and Epstein-Barr virus, according to a later analysis. A further reported finding was that TCR beta sequences accurately predicted the HLA-A and HLA-B alleles for most subjects in the first cohort. Assigning TCR associations to individual alleles was difficult when HLA alleles, especially DR and DQ, strongly co-occurred.

Library generation was performed with the immunoSEQ multiplex PCR assay. The multiplex PCR relied on a mix of 60 forward primers for TCR Vbeta segments and 13 reverse primers for TCR Jbeta segments. A multiplex PCR assay on genomic DNA amplified the CDR3 region of rearranged TCR beta genes. On the Illumina HiSeq System, the amplified TCR beta libraries were sequenced as 87-base-pair reads. For the original study's pipeline: A later analysis tallied roughly 76 million unique TCR beta chains across the 666 repertoires, and about 10 million of those chains were shared by two or more donors. Raw reads were error-corrected and collapsed into unique sequences by a nearest-neighbor algorithm in which closely related sequences were merged to remove PCR and sequencing errors. To assign V, D and J gene segments, CDR3 sequences were aligned to IMGT reference sequences. For a sequence to be retained, at least a six-nucleotide match to both a V gene segment and a J gene segment was required. A rearrangement counted as productive if the CDR3 had no stop codons and remained in frame with V and J, and every other rearrangement counted as non-productive. Following IMGT convention, CDR3 was defined as the stretch from the second conserved V-encoded cysteine to the conserved J-encoded phenylalanine. The earlier analysis of about 610 of the donors excluded any sequence lacking an unambiguous match to a single V gene segment. An earlier analysis of a few hundred of the donors classified V segments as functional when productive rearrangements were above 56.7% and as segregating when the standard deviation between donors was above 5%. A statistical classification framework was developed to diagnose cytomegalovirus status using the catalog of TCR beta chain sequences. In a later analysis, TCR nucleotide sequences were compared against IMGT/GENE-DB human TR gene sequences so that V and J genes could be assigned. In a later analysis, CDR3 sequences and most-parsimonious VDJ recombination scenarios were assigned using the TCRdist pipeline. In a later analysis, every TCR beta chain was defined by the combination of its CDR3 amino acid sequence and its V-gene family, and reads without a unique V-gene family were dropped. To address suspected cross-contamination and a sequencing artifact, a later analysis removed 592 highly shared, low-generation-probability nucleotide sequences. For each public chain, a later analysis derived a clonal expansion index from normalized ranks of inferred template counts within each repertoire. In a later analysis, generation probabilities were computed using a VDJ recombination model fitted to out-of-frame rearrangements, and the results were checked against IGoR. A later analysis scored TCR-TCR, TCR-HLA and TCR-CMV co-occurrence with hypergeometric tests, applying a repertoire-size bias correction to TCR pairs. False discovery rates were estimated in a later analysis by permuting HLA or CMV assignments 20 times. A later analysis grouped co-occurring TCRs with DBSCAN, adding TCRdist sequence similarity when clustering within HLA-allele-positive subsets. Co-occurrence clustering excluded repertoires with fewer than 30,000 or more than 120,000 public chains, plus five with anomalous nucleotide sharing. TCRdb stores this immuneACCESS table with in-frame sequences only. Part of the clones is absent; in the studies checked, under half of the shortfall reflects unresolved V genes, and no reason is known for the rest. The V and J calls and clone size are taken from that table; D and trimming were inferred from the DNA. The sample has 55,000 to 70,000 clones on record, about 61% of them singletons. The top ten hold more than 2.5% of the sample.

This clone was seen once. Its recognized antigen is unknown. There are no base qualities to consult, and no much larger clone falls within one base. The cohort consisted of 650 to 700 healthy bone marrow donors. At the time of sampling, every cohort member was nominally healthy, though immune exposures that went unrecorded were likely present. The donor was CMV seronegative and belonged to the group of over 300 seronegative cohort members. A peripheral blood sample was provided by each donor, and peripheral blood mononuclear cells were used for TCR beta sequencing. Genomic DNA extraction from the blood cell samples was performed with the Qiagen DNeasy Blood Extraction Kit.

This receptor was identified in a woman aged 50 to 60 in good health and CMV-seronegative. This sequence uses TRBV5-1 and TRBJ2-1, and 9 junctional nucleotides match TRBD2. Sequencing used PBMCs. The DNA sequence is TGCGCCAGCAGCTTGTGGGGCGGGAGGGCGGACAATGAGCAGTTCTTC. Its translation is CASSLWGGRADNEQFF.